This TCR beta chain was retrieved from a study of blood T cells in healthy people across ages. The table lists this clonotype with many counts. V lost 7 bases to trimming and J lost 0 bases; unmatched junction nucleotides: 4. The CDR3 runs to 14 residues. Germline CDR1 and CDR2: MNHNS and SASEGT. Russia was home to the donors, healthy Caucasian individuals aged roughly 6 to 90. PBMCs, at least 6.5 million per sample, were isolated. Total RNA was extracted at no less than 6 micrograms per sample. With a J-beta primer mix and a sample-barcoded 5' primer, a second PCR ran about 6 to 11 cycles. TCRdb independently ran MiXCR on the 5' RACE reads; one entry per CDR3 protein. This sample has 630,000 or so distinct CDR3 sequences, with approximately 30% found just once.

Source material: blood. The chain carries TRBV6-1 and TRBJ2-3; 7 nucleotides match TRBD1. The sequence derives from a woman over 75 in good health. CDR3 in amino acids: CASTQGDSTDTQYF. Here the CDR3 DNA reads TGTGCCAGCACCCAGGGGGATAGCACAGATACGCAGTATTTT.